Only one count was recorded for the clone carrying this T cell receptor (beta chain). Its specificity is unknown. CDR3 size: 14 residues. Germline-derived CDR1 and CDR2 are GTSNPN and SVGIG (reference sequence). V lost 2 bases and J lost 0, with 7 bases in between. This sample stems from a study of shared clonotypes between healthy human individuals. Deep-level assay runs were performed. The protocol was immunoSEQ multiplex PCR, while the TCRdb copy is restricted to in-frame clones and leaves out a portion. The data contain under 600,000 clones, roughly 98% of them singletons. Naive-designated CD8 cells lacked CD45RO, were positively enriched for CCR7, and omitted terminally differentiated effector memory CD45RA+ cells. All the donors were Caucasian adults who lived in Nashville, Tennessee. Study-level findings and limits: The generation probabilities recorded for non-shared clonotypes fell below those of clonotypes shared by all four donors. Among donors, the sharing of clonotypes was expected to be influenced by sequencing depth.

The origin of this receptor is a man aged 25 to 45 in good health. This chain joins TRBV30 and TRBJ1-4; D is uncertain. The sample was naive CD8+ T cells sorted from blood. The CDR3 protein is CAWSPGSTNEKLFF. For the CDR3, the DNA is TGTGCCTGGAGTCCGGGGTCAACTAATGAAAAACTGTTTTTT.